This T cell receptor (beta chain) was captured in a study of control samples from healthy donors and cancer patients. Germline values: CDR1 SGHNT, CDR2 YENEEA. This CDR3 has 14 amino acids. V was clipped by 6 bases and J by 7 bases, with 18 bases between them. Profiled with immunoSEQ multiplex PCR; TCRdb holds only in-frame clones, not every one. The sample has some 160,000 clones; about 89% are singletons. V usage is TRBV11-3 and J usage is TRBJ1-2; D might be TRBD1 (6 bases). The clonotype was recovered from a man under 40 in good health. Material: blood. In nucleotides, the CDR3 is TGTGCCAGCAGTTTCCTCGGCAGGGGTCGTGGCTACACCTTC. Protein sequence: CASSFLGRGRGYTF.